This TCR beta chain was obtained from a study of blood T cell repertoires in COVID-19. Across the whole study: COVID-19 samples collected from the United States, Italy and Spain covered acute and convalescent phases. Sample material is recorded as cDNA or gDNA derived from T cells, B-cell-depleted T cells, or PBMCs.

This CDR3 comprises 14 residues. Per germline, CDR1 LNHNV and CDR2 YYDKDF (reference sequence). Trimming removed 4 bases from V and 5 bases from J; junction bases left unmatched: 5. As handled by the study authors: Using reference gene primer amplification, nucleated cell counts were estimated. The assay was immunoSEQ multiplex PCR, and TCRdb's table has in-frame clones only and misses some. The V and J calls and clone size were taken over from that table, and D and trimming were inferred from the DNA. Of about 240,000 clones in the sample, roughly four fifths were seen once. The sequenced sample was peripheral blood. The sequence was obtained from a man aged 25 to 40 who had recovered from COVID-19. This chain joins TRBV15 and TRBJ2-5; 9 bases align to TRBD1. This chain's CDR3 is CATSKRQGVETQYF. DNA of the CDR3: TGTGCCACCAGCAAAAGACAGGGGGTGGAGACCCAGTACTTC. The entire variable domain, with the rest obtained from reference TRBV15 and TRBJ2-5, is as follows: DAMVIQNPRYQVTQFGKPVTLSCSQTLNHNVMYWYQQKSSQAPKLLFHYYDKDFNNEADTPDNFQSRRPNTSFCFLDIRSPGLGDTAMYLCATSKRQGVETQYFGPGTRLLVL.